These T cell receptor beta chains were read from a single sample in a study of Graves' ophthalmopathy and Graves' hyperthyroidism. TCRdb re-derived calls from the multiplex PCR reads in MiXCR, one entry per CDR3 protein. This table holds 1 million to 1.3 million distinct CDR3 sequences, 35% to 40% found once. Sequencing input: peripheral blood or thyroid tissue (not recorded which). All receptors come from an adult man with Graves' hyperthyroidism. Each CDR3 is given with its conserved first and last residue. The D gene is left open where the match is weak. Part of the rows lack a size; the others show once, few, many or a class for expanded clones.

v_gene	j_gene	abundance	d_gene	CDR3nt	CDR3aa
TRBV20-1	TRBJ2-7	-	TRBD1	TGCAGTGCTATTAGGACAGGGGTTTGGTACGAGCAGTACTTC	CSAIRTGVWYEQYF
TRBV12-3/TRBV12-4	TRBJ2-3	-	-	TGTGCCAGCAGTTTACAACTTGGAGGGGCGCAGTATTTT	CASSLQLGGAQYF
TRBV11-3	TRBJ1-4	-	TRBD1	TGTGCCAGCAGCTTAGTCGACAGGGCAAATGAAAAACTGTTTTTT	CASSLVDRANEKLFF
TRBV6-5	TRBJ1-1	-	-	TGTGCCAGCAGTTTCGGTGGGATAGGACAGTTGAACACTGAAGCTTTCTTT	CASSFGGIGQLNTEAFF
TRBV10-3	TRBJ2-5	-	-	TGTGCCAGCAGTTCCTTACCCGGACAGCAAGAGACCCAGTACTTC	CASSSLPGQQETQYF
TRBV9	TRBJ2-7	-	-	TGTGCCAGCAGTGCTCTCAACAGCAGGGGACACGAGCAGTACTTC	CASSALNSRGHEQYF
TRBV4-2	TRBJ1-5	many	-	TGTGCCAGCAGCCAATCGAGGTGGGGAGTAGATCAGCCCCAGCATTTT	CASSQSRWGVDQPQHF
TRBV25-1	TRBJ1-1	-	-	TGTGCCAGCTTAGGGTTAGGGTCTTACGTTGAAGCTTTCTTT	CASLGLGSYVEAFF
TRBV10-1	TRBJ2-5	-	TRBD2	TGCGCCAGCCACGGGAGGTCCCAAGAGACCCAGTACTTC	CASHGRSQETQYF
TRBV4-1	TRBJ2-5	-	-	TGCGCCAGCAGCCAAGGGGCGGGTTTGTACGAGACCCAGTACTTC	CASSQGAGLYETQYF
TRBV10-2	TRBJ2-7	-	-	TGCGCCAGCAGGACCCTGACAAGGACGTCGGACGAGCAGTACTTC	CASRTLTRTSDEQYF
TRBV6-5	TRBJ1-6	few	TRBD1	TGTGCCAGCAGTTATAGGCCCGGGGACAGGACCAAATCACCCCTCCACTTT	CASSYRPGDRTKSPLHF
TRBV13	TRBJ2-2	-	-	TGTGCCAGCAGCTTATTGGACGTCGCGAACACCGGGGAGCTGTTTTTT	CASSLLDVANTGELFF
TRBV20-1	TRBJ2-2	few	TRBD2	TGCAGTGCTAGAAGGCTAGCGGGTCCCGGGGAGCTGTTTTTT	CSARRLAGPGELFF
TRBV7-6	TRBJ2-2	many	TRBD1	TGTGCCAGCAGCTTAGGATGGACAGGCTCCGGGGAGCTGTTTTTT	CASSLGWTGSGELFF
TRBV20-1	TRBJ2-7	many	-	TGCAGTGCCTTACAGGGTCTCTACGAGCAGTACTTC	CSALQGLYEQYF
TRBV14	TRBJ1-1	many	-	TGTGCCAGCAGCCAAGCCCGCCTCATCCGGAACACTGAAGCTTTCTTT	CASSQARLIRNTEAFF
TRBV7-7	TRBJ2-5	many	TRBD1	TGTGCCAGCAGCTACGGACAGGGTGGTGAGACCCAGTACTTC	CASSYGQGGETQYF
TRBV6-5	TRBJ2-7	many	-	TGTGCCAGCAGTTACGGAGGGGCCGAGCAGTACTTC	CASSYGGAEQYF
TRBV6-2/TRBV6-3	TRBJ1-1	-	-	TGTGCCAGCACGTTTCAAAGGGCGAGGAACACTGAAGCTTTCTTT	CASTFQRARNTEAFF
TRBV7-2	TRBJ2-5	-	TRBD2	TGTGCCAGCAGCTCACAGGGGACTAGCGGGTACCAAGAGACCCAGTACTTC	CASSSQGTSGYQETQYF
TRBV5-8	TRBJ1-6	few	-	TGTGCCAGCAGCCCGGGGGGCTCCTATAATTCACCCCTCCACTTT	CASSPGGSYNSPLHF
TRBV10-3	TRBJ2-7	-	TRBD2	TGTGCCATCAGAGACACTAGCGGGGGGACAGGACTTACCTACGAGCAGTACTTC	CAIRDTSGGTGLTYEQYF
TRBV7-9	TRBJ2-7	-	-	TGCACCAGCAGCCAAGAGACGGGCTACGAGCAGTACTTC	CTSSQETGYEQYF
TRBV15	TRBJ2-7	many	-	TGTGCCACCAGCAGAACAGACAGATACGAGCAGTACTTC	CATSRTDRYEQYF
TRBV2	TRBJ2-7	-	TRBD2	TGTGCCAGCAGTGAAAAGGCTAGCGGGAGGTACGAGCAGTACTTC	CASSEKASGRYEQYF
TRBV6-5	TRBJ1-6	few	-	TGTGCCAGCAGCCTCGATCCCTATAATTCACCCCTCCACTTT	CASSLDPYNSPLHF
TRBV7-6	TRBJ2-5	many	TRBD2	TGTGCCAGCAGCTTAGACCCGGGAGGGGGGGAGACCCAGTACTTC	CASSLDPGGGETQYF
TRBV10-2	TRBJ1-4	-	TRBD1	TGCGCCAGCAGTGAGCCGGACAGGGCGGGAGGTGAAAAACTGTTTTTT	CASSEPDRAGGEKLFF
TRBV6-6	TRBJ1-4	-	TRBD1	TGTGCCAGCAGGAAACAGGGGGAAAAACTGTTTTTT	CASRKQGEKLFF
TRBV7-9	TRBJ2-6	many	-	TGTGCCAGCAGCCTCACGGGAGCCCCCGGGGCCAACGTCCTGACTTTC	CASSLTGAPGANVLTF
TRBV20-1	TRBJ2-5	-	TRBD2	TGCAGTGCTATAGGATTAGCGGGAGTAGAGACCCAGTACTTC	CSAIGLAGVETQYF
TRBV10-3	TRBJ1-2	many	-	TGTGCCATCAGTAAGGACAGAGGCTATGGCTACACCTTC	CAISKDRGYGYTF